The entry below describes one T cell receptor beta chain. The target antigen is unknown. The sample originates from a study of graft-versus-host responses after intestinal transplantation. The data were produced by immunoSEQ multiplex PCR, yet TCRdb's version contains in-frame clones alone and is incomplete. The sample yields around 36,000 clones, 90% to 95% seen once. Broader study findings: Peak circulating GvH clone levels were associated with early post-transplant HvG declines.

The germline V gene has CDR1 MNHEY and CDR2 SVGAGI. The CDR3 is 15 residues long. V lost 5 bases and J 0 bases, leaving 11 bases between the germline ends. The sequence came from a human donor who was the organ donor for an intestinal transplant. The sample here was unstimulated CD8+ T cells sorted from spleen or lymph node cells, taken before transplant. This rearrangement joins TRBV6-5 to TRBJ1-3, with a tentative D call TRBD1 (5 bases). The CDR3 DNA is TGTGCCAGCAGTCCCACAGGTTCCTCTGGAAACACCATATATTTT. Translated, it gives CASSPTGSSGNTIYF.